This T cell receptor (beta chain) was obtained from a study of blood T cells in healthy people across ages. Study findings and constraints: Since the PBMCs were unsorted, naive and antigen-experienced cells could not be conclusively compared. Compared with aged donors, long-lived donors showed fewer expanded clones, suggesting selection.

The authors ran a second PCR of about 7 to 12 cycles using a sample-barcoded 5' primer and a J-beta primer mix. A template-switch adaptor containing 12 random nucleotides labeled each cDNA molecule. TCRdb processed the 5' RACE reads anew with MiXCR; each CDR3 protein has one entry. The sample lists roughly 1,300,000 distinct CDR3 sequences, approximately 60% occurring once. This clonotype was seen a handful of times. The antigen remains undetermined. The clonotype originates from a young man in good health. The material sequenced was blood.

CDR3 nucleotides: TGCGCCAGCAGCCAGGACCCGACAGTGAACACTGAAGCTTTCTTT. Amino acids: CASSQDPTVNTEAFF. The chain carries TRBV5-1 and TRBJ1-1; tentatively, D is TRBD1 (5 bases). The CDR3 has 15 amino acids. Germline loops: CDR1 SGHRS, CDR2 YFSETQ. Trimming took 4 bases from V and 0 from J, leaving 13 bases between them. Full variable domain (remainder filled in from reference TRBV5-1 and TRBJ1-1): KAGVTQTPRYLIKTRGQQVTLSCSPISGHRSVSWYQQTPGQGLQFLFEYFSETQRNKGNFPGRFSGRQFSNSRSEMNVSTLELGDSALYLCASSQDPTVNTEAFFGQGTRLTVV.